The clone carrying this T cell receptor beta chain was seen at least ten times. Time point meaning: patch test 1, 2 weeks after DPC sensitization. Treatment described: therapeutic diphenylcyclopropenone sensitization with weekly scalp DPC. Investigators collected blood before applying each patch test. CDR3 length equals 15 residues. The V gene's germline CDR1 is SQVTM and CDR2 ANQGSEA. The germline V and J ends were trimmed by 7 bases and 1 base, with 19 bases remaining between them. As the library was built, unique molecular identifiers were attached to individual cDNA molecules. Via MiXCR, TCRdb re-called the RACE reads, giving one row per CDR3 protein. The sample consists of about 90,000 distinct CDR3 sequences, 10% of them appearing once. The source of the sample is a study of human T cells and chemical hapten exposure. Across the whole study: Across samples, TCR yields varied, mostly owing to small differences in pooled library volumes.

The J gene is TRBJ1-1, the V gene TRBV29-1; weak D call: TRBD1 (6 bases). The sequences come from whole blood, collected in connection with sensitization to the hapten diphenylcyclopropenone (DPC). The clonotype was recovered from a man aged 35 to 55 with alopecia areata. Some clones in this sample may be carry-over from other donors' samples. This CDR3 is CSGTTGQWGNTEAFF. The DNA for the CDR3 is TGCAGCGGGACGACAGGCCAATGGGGGAACACTGAAGCTTTCTTT.